The source of this TCR beta chain is a study of T cells in Graves' hyperthyroidism and ophthalmopathy. Study information: Peripheral blood was taken when the disease was first diagnosed, before any treatment began.

The TCR beta CDR3 regions underwent amplification using RNA transcripts as the source. With the HTBI primer set, the TCR CDR3 went through a first round of RT-PCR. MiXCR was run by TCRdb on the multiplex PCR reads, yielding one entry per CDR3 protein. In the table there are some 510,000 distinct CDR3 sequences, less than 25% of which are singletons. The study, taken as a whole, reports: Within blood appeared most thyroid clonotypes that had expanded above 0.001. A model of 13 V-J features distinguished ophthalmopathy from stable hyperthyroidism.

This clonotype was detected many times. What it binds is not known. Diagnostic decisions used clinical symptoms, serum thyroxine and TRAb, thyroid ultrasound and orbital computed tomography. The specimen was blood. The receptor comes from a man between 18 and 35 years old with Graves' hyperthyroidism.

The CDR3 DNA is TGTGCCAGCAGTCCCAACGGACCGGCTTTCTTT. The encoded protein is CASSPNGPAFF. The V call is TRBV28, the J call TRBJ1-1; D gene uncertain. The CDR3 has 11 amino acids. V was cut by 5 bases and J by 11 bases, with 12 bases left in between. The germline gives CDR1 MDHEN, CDR2 SYDVKM.